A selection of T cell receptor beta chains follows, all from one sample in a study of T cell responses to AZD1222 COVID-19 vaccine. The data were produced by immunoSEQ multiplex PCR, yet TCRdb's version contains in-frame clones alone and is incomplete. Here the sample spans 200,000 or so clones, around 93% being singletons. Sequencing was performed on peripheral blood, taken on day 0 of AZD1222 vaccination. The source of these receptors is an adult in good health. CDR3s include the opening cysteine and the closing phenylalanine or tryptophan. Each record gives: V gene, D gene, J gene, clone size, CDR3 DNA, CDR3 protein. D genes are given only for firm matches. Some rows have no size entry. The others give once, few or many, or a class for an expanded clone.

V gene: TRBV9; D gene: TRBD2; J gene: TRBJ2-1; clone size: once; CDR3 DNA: TGTGCCAGCAGCCAGAACGGGGGGTACAATGAGCAGTTCTTC; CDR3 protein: CASSQNGGYNEQFF
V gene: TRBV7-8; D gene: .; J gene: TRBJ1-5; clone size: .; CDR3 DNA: TGTGCCAGCAGCTTCGATGGGGGGCCCCAGCATTTT; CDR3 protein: CASSFDGGPQHF
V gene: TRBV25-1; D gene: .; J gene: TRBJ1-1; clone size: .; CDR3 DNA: TGTGCCAGCAGTGAATCAGGCAGCGTCATGAACACTGAAGCTTTCTTT; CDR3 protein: CASSESGSVMNTEAFF
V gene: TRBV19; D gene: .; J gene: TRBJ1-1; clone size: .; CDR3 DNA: TGTGCCAGTAGTACGGAGAGGGACACTGAAGCTTTCTTT; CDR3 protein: CASSTERDTEAFF
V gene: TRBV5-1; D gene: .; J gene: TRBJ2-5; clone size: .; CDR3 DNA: TGCGCCAGCAGCTCCACTAGCAGTCGGGGGGAGACCCAGTACTTC; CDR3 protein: CASSSTSSRGETQYF
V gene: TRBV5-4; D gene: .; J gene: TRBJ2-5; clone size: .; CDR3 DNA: TGTGCCAGCAGCGTTACAACCGTCGGTGAGACCCAGTACTTC; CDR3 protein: CASSVTTVGETQYF
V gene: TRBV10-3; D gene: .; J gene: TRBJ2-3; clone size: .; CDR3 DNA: TGTGCCATCAGTCTTCAGGGGAACGGTGATACGCAGTATTTT; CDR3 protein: CAISLQGNGDTQYF
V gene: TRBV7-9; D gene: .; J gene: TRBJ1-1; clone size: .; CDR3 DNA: TGTGCCAGCAGCACCCCTTACACTGAAGCTTTCTTT; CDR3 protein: CASSTPYTEAFF
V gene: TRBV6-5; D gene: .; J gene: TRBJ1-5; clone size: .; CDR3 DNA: TGTGCCAGCAGGTCCGGGACGGTGAATCAGCCCCAGCATTTT; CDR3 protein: CASRSGTVNQPQHF
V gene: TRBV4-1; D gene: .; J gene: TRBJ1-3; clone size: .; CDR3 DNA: TGCGCCAGCAGCCAGCCGAAGGATAGAAACACCATATATTTT; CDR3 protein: CASSQPKDRNTIYF
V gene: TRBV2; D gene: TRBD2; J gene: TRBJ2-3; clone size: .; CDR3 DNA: TGTGCCAGCAGTCCCGGGACTACGGCTAGCACAGATACGCAGTATTTT; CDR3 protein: CASSPGTTASTDTQYF
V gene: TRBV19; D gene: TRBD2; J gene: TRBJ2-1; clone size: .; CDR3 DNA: TGTGCCAGTAGCAGTTCCGGGACTAGCGGGTTCAATGAGCAGTTCTTC; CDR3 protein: CASSSSGTSGFNEQFF
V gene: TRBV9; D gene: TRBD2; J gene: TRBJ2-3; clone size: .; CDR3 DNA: TGTGCCAGCAGTGTTACTAGCGGGAGGGGTGGAGATACGCAGTATTTT; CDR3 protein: CASSVTSGRGGDTQYF
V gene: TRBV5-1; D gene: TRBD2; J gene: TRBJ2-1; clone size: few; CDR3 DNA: TGCGCCAGCAGCAGGGACCTAGCGGGAGGGATTAATGAGCAGTTCTTC; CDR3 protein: CASSRDLAGGINEQFF
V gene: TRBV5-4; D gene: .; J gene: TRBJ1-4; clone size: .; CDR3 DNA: TGTGCCAGCAGCTTTGAGACACCGGGTCCTTTTGAAAAACTGTTTTTT; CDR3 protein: CASSFETPGPFEKLFF
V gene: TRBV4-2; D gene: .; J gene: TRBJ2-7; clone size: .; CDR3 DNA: TGTGCCAGCAGCCAAGATCTAGGAGCCGAGCAGTACTTC; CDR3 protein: CASSQDLGAEQYF
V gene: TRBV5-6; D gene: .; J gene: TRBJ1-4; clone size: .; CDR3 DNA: TGTGCCAGCAGCTTGCGGTTTTTT; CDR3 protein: CASSLRFF
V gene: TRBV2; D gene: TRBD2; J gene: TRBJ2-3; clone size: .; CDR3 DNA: TGTGCCAGCAACAAGGACTCGTTTAGCGGGGAGTTGATCACAGATACGCAGTATTTT; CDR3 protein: CASNKDSFSGELITDTQYF
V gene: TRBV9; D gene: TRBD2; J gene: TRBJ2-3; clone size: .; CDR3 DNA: TGTGCCAGCAGCATCGAAGGCGGGAGGGTAGATACGCAGTATTTT; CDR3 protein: CASSIEGGRVDTQYF
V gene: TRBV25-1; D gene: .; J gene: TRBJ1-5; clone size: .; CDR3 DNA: TGTGCCAGCAGTTTGACAGACCCCAATCAGCCCCAGCATTTT; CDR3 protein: CASSLTDPNQPQHF
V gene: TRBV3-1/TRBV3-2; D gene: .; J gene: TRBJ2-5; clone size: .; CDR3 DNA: TGTGCCAGCAGCCGAAACCAGGGTTCGGGAAAAGAGACCCAGTACTTC; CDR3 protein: CASSRNQGSGKETQYF
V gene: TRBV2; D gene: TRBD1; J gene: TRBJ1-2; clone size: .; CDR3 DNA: TGTGCCAGCAGTTGGACAGGGGACTATGGCTACACCTTC; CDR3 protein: CASSWTGDYGYTF
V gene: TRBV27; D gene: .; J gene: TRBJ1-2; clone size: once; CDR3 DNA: TGTGCCAGCAGGCCGACAGCACCTAACTATGGCTACACCTTC; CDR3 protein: CASRPTAPNYGYTF
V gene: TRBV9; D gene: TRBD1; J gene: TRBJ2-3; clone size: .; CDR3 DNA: TGTGCCAGCAGCGGCCGGGACAGGGGGCGGACAGATACGCAGTATTTT; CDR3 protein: CASSGRDRGRTDTQYF
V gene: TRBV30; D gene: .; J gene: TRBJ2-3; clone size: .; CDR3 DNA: TGTGCCTGGAGTGGGGGGATCACAGATACGCAGTATTTT; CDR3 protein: CAWSGGITDTQYF
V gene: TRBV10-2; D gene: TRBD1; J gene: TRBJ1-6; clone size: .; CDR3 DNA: TGCGCCAGCAGCCCAGGGGGATCTAATTCACCCCTCCACTTT; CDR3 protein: CASSPGGSNSPLHF
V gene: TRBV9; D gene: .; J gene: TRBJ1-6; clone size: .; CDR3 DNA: TGTGCCAGCAGCGTACAGGCTGGGAATTCACCCCTCCACTTT; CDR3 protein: CASSVQAGNSPLHF
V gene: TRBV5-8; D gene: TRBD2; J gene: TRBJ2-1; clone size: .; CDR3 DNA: TGTGCCAGCAGCTTGGCCGCGGCTAGCGGGCTGATTGAGCAGTTCTTC; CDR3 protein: CASSLAAASGLIEQFF
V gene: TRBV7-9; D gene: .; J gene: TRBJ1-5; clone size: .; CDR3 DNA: TGTGGTCACTTCCATCCCCCGGGGTCTTTTTCCAATCAGCCCCAGCATTTT; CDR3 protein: CGHFHPPGSFSNQPQHF
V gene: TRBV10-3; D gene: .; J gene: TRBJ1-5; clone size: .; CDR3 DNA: TGTGCCATCAGTAATAGCAATCAGCCCCAGCATTTT; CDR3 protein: CAISNSNQPQHF
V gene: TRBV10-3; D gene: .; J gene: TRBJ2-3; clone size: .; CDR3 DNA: TGTGCCATCAGTGCCACAGATACGCAGTATTTT; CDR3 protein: CAISATDTQYF
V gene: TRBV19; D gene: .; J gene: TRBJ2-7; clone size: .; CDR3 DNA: TGTGCCAGTAGTCGTGCGTTCTCCTACGAGCAGTACTTC; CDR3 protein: CASSRAFSYEQYF
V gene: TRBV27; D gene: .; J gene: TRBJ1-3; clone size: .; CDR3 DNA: TGTGCCAGCAGTTCCACAGGGCCCGGAAACACCATATATTTT; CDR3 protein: CASSSTGPGNTIYF
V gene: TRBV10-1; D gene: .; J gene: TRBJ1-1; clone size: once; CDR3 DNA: TGCGCCAGCAGTTTGGGGGGGAACACTGAAGCTTTCTTT; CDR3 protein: CASSLGGNTEAFF
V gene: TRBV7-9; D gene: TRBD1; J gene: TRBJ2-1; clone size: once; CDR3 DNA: TGTGCCAGCAGCTTACCCGGGACAGCGACTTACAATGAGCAGTTCTTC; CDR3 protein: CASSLPGTATYNEQFF
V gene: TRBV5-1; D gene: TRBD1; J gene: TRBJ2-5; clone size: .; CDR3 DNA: TGCGCCAGCAGCTTGGGGGACAGGGGGCTGGAGACCCAGTACTTC; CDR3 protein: CASSLGDRGLETQYF
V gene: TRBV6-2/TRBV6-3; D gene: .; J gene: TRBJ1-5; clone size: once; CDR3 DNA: TGTGCCAGCAGTTACTCGAAGACAGGAGTGGACAATCAGCCCCAGCATTTT; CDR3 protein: CASSYSKTGVDNQPQHF
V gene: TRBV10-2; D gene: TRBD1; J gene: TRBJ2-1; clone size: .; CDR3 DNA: TGCGCCAGCAGTGACTGGGGAGGGGGGACAGGGGGATCGGGTTCCTACAATGAGCAGTTCTTC; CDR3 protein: CASSDWGGGTGGSGSYNEQFF
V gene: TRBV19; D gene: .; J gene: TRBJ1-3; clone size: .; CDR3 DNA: TGTGCCAGTAGTATCCGAGAAGGCCCCACCATATATTTT; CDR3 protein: CASSIREGPTIYF
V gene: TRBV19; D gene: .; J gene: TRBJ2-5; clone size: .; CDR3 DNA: TGTGCCAGTAGTAATTCCGCCACCACCGAGACCCAGTACTTC; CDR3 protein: CASSNSATTETQYF
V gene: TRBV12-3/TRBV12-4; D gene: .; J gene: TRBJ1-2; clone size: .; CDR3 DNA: TGTGCCAGCAGCAAGGACAGCACGTATGGCTACACCTTC; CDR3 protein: CASSKDSTYGYTF
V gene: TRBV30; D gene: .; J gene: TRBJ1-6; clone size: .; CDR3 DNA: TGTGCCTGGAGTGTACAGGGTCTCGGCAGGGGTGGCTCACCCCTCCACTTT; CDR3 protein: CAWSVQGLGRGGSPLHF
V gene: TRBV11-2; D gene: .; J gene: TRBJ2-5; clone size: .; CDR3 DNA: TGTGCCAGCAGCTTAGTGTCGGGAGCCCAAGAGACCCAGTACTTC; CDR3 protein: CASSLVSGAQETQYF
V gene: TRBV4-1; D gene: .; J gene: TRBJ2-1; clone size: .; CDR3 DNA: TGCGCCAGCAGCCAACAACCGACCTCCTACAATGAGCAGTTCTTC; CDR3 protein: CASSQQPTSYNEQFF
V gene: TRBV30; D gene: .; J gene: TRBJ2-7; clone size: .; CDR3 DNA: TGTGCCTGGAGTGGTACCCCCTACGAGCAGTACTTC; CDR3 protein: CAWSGTPYEQYF
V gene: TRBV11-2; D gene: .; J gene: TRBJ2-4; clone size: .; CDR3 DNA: TGTGCCAGCAGCTCTCAGAGAGCCAAAAACATTCAGTACTTC; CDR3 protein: CASSSQRAKNIQYF
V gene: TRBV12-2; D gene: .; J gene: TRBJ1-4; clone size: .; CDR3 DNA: TGTGCAAGCGTAAGGGGGAGATCGTGGGAAAAACTGTTTTTT; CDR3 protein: CASVRGRSWEKLFF
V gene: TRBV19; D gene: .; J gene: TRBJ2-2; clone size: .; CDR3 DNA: TGTGCCAGTAGTATTGGGTTCACCGGGGAGCTGTTTTTT; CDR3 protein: CASSIGFTGELFF
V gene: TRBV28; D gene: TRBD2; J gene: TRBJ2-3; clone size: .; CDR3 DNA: TGTGCCAGCAGTCGGACTACCGGGACTAGCGGGAGGGCGACAGATACGCAGTATTTT; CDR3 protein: CASSRTTGTSGRATDTQYF
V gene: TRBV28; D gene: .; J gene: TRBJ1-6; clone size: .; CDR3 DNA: TGTGCCAGCCGTTTCCGGGGGCTTGGGAATTCACCCCTCCACTTT; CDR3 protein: CASRFRGLGNSPLHF
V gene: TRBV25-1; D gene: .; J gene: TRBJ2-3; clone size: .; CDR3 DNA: TGTGCCAGCAGTCCGCACAGGGACACAGATACGCAGTATTTT; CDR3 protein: CASSPHRDTDTQYF
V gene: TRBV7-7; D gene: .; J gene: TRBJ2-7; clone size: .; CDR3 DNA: TGTGCTAGCAGCTTAGTTGCGGGGCGTGAGCAGTACTTC; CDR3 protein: CASSLVAGREQYF
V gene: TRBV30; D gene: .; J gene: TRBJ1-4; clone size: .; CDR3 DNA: TGTGCCTGGAGTCTACGGGAACACATTGAAAAACTGTTTTTT; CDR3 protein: CAWSLREHIEKLFF